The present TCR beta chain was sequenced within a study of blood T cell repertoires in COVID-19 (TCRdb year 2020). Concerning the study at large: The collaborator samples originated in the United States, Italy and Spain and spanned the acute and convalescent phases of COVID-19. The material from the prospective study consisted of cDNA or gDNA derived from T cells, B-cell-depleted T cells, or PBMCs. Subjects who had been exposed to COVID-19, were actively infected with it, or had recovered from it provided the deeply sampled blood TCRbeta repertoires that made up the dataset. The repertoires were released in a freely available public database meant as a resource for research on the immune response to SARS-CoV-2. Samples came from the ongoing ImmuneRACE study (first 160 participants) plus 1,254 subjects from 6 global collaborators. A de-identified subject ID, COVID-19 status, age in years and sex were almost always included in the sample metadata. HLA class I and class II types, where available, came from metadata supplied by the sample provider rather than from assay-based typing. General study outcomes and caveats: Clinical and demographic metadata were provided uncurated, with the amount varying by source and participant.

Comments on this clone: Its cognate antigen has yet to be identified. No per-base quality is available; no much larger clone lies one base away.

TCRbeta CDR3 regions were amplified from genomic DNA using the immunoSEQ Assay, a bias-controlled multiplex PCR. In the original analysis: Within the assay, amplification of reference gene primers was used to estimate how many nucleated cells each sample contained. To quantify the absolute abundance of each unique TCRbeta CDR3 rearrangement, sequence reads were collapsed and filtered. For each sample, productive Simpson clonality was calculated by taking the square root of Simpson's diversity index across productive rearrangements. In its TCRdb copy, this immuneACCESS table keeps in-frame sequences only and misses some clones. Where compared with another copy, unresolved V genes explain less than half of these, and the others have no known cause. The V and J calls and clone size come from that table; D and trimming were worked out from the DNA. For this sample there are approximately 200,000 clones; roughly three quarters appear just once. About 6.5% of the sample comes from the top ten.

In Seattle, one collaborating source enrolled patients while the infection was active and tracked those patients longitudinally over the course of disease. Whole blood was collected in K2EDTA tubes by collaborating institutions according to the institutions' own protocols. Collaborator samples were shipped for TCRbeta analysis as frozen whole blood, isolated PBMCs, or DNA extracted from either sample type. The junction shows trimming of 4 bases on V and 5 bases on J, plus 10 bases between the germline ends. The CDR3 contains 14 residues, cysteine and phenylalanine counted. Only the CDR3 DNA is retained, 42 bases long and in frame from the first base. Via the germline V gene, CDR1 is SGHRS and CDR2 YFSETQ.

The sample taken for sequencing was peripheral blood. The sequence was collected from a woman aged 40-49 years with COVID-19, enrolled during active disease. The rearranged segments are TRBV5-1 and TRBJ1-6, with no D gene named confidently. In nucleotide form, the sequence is TGCGCCAGCAGCATACAACGGGATAATTCACCCCTCCACTTT. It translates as CASSIQRDNSPLHF.